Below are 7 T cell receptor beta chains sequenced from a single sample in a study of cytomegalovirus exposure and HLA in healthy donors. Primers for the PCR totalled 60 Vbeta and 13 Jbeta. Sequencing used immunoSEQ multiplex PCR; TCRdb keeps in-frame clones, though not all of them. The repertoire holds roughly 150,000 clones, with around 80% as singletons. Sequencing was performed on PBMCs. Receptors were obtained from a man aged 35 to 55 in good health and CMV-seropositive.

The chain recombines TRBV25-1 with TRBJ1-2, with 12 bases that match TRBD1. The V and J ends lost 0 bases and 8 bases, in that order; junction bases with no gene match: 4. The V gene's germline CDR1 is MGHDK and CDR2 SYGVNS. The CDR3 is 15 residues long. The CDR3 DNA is TGTGCCAGCAGTGAATATGGGGACAGGGGGCAGGGCTACACCTTC. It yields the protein CASSEYGDRGQGYTF.

The CDR3: CASRPTGTGRDTQYF. In DNA form, the CDR3 reads TGTGCCAGCAGACCTACCGGGACAGGGAGAGATACGCAGTATTTT. V gene TRBV6-1 combines with J gene TRBJ2-3; 9 bases agree with TRBD1. After removal of 6 bases from V and 5 bases from J, the junction contained 9 bases not matched to a gene. In germline, CDR1 is MNHNS, CDR2 SASEGT. CDR3 length: 15 residues.

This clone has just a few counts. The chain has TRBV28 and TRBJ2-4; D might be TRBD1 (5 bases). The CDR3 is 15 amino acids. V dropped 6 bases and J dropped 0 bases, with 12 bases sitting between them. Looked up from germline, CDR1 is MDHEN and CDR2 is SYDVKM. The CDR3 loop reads CASSKTGIAKNIQYF. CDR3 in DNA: TGTGCCAGCAGCAAAACAGGCATAGCCAAAAACATTCAGTACTTC.

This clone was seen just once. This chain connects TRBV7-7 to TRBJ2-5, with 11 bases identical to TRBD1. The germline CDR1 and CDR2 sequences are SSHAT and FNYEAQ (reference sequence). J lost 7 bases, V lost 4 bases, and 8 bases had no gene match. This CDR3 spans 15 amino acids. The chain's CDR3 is CASSSGTGGEVTQYF. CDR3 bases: TGTGCCAGCAGCTCGGGGACAGGGGGAGAAGTGACCCAGTACTTC.

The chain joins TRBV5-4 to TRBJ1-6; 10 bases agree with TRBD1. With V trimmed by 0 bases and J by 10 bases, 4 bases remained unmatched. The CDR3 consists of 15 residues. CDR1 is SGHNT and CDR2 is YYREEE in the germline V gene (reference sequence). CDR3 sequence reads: CASSLGGTGDSPLHF. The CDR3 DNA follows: TGTGCCAGCAGCTTGGGGGGGACAGGGGACTCACCCCTCCACTTT.

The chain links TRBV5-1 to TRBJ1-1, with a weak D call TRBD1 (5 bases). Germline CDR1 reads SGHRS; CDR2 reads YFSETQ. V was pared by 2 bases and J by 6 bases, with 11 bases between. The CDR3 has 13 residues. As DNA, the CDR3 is TGCGCCAGCAGCTTAGCGGGGGTGGCTGAAGCTTTCTTT. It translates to CASSLAGVAEAFF.

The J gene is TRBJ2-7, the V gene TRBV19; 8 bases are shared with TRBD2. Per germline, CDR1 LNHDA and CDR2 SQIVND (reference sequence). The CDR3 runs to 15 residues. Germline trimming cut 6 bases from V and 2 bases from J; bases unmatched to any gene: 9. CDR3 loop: CASRWREEGPYEQYF. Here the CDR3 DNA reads TGTGCCAGTAGATGGCGGGAGGAAGGGCCCTACGAGCAGTACTTC.